This T cell receptor beta chain was obtained from a study of T cell responses to AZD1222 COVID-19 vaccine. Study overall: The analysis combined second doses at about 4 or about 12 weeks. Findings of the study overall: Only a handful of AZD1222 recipients, more than five in all, had baseline seropositivity. Mostly white British, mostly female donors; authors suggested clonal diversity may be underestimated. Scientists sampled the repertoires only once the peak T cell response had passed.

The CDR3 runs to 14 residues. CDR1 is LNHDA, CDR2 SQIVND, per germline (reference sequence). The junction had 4 bases not matched to a gene; V was cut back by 4 bases and J by 2 bases. Assay used: immunoSEQ multiplex PCR; TCRdb lists only in-frame clones, some missing. The profile covers some 150,000 clones, with approximately 93% appearing a single time and roughly 1% taken by the ten largest. A note on this clone: The target antigen is unknown.

The rearrangement uses TRBV19 and TRBJ2-7; the match to TRBD1 covers 8 bases. The sequences come from peripheral blood, collected on day 0 of AZD1222 vaccination. This sequence was found in an adult in good health. The CDR3 sequence: CASSTEQGAYEQYF. The CDR3 bases are TGTGCCAGTAGTACCGAACAGGGGGCCTACGAGCAGTACTTC.